Listed here are 2 T cell receptor beta chains from one sample, sequenced in a study of T cell responses to AZD1222 COVID-19 vaccine. Data came from immunoSEQ multiplex PCR; TCRdb stores just in-frame clones and leaves some out. Of 130,000 to 150,000 clones in the sample, 90% to 95% were seen once. Sequenced here: peripheral blood, sampled on day 0 of MenACWY control vaccination. The receptors here all came from an adult in good health.

The genes are TRBV27 and TRBJ2-5, with TRBD1 matching over 10 bases. Germline values: CDR1 MNHEY, CDR2 SMNVEV (reference sequence). The ends lost 9 bases at V and 5 bases at J; junction bases unmatched: 9. CDR3 length: 14 amino acids. In nucleotides, the CDR3 is TGTGCCAGTCCTCCGGGACAGGGGAATGAGACCCAGTACTTC. It translates to CASPPGQGNETQYF.

This clone was seen repeatedly, ten times or more. V gene TRBV7-3 combines with J gene TRBJ1-1; D is unresolved. Per germline, CDR1 SGHTA and CDR2 FQGTGA. Trimming took off 5 bases at V and 7 bases at J, with 17 bases between the two ends. The CDR3 covers 14 residues. As DNA, the CDR3 is TGTGCCAGCAGCGTGACTCCAACCGGGGTTGAAGCTTTCTTT. The encoded protein is CASSVTPTGVEAFF.